These 21 T cell receptor beta chains came from one sample sequenced in a study of cytomegalovirus exposure and HLA in healthy donors. The primer mix had 60 Vbeta and 13 Jbeta primers. Method: immunoSEQ multiplex PCR; TCRdb's copy keeps in-frame clones and lacks some. Its clone listing holds some 41,000 clones. The sequenced sample consisted of PBMCs. These receptors were obtained from a male donor in good health and CMV-seronegative.

The chain joins TRBV29-1 to TRBJ1-1, with D possibly TRBD1 on 6 matching bases. Between the trimmed V and J ends, which lost 7 bases and 6 bases, there was a span of 21 bases. This CDR3 has 14 amino acids. Germline lookup yields CDR1 SQVTM and CDR2 ANQGSEA. The CDR3 spells CSAKIQGRASEAFF. The CDR3 DNA sequence: TGCAGCGCCAAAATCCAGGGGAGGGCATCTGAAGCTTTCTTT. Supplemented by reference TRBV29-1 and TRBJ1-1, the full variable domain reads SAVISQKPSRDICQRGTSLTIQCQVDSQVTMMFWYRQQPGQSLTLIATANQGSEATYESGFVIDKFPISRPNLTFSTLTVSNMSPEDSSIYLCSAKIQGRASEAFFGQGTRLTVV.

The V call is TRBV7-9, the J call TRBJ2-1; TRBD2 might be the D (6 bases). Per the germline V gene, CDR1 is SEHNR and CDR2 is FQNEAQ (reference sequence). The V and J ends lost 1 base and 5 bases respectively, with 12 bases between them. The CDR3 loop spans 15 amino acids. CDR3 bases: TGTGCCAGCAGCTTAGGGGCTAGCGCTAACAATGAGCAGTTCTTC. Translating gives CASSLGASANNEQFF.

The chain has TRBV6-1 and TRBJ1-5; 8 bases line up with TRBD1. Trimming cost V 5 bases and J 0 bases; bases outside gene matches: 3. CDR3 length: 15 residues. Looked up from germline, CDR1 is MNHNS and CDR2 is SASEGT. CDR3 in amino acids: CASSRQGYSNQPQHF. The DNA of the CDR3 is TGTGCCAGCAGTAGACAGGGGTATAGCAATCAGCCCCAGCATTTT.

V is TRBV27 and J is TRBJ2-7, with D tentatively TRBD1 (6 bases). CDR1 MNHEY and CDR2 SMNVEV come from the germline V gene (reference sequence). Between the trimmed V and J ends, which lost 6 bases and 0 bases, there was a span of 12 bases. The CDR3 loop spans 14 amino acids. In DNA form, the CDR3 reads TGTGCCAGCAGGAGGACAGAAAACTCCTACGAGCAGTACTTC. Amino acids: CASRRTENSYEQYF.

On this clone itself: The junction differs from germline at one of its ends, possibly a read error. The rearrangement links TRBV6-1 to TRBJ1-1, with 7 bases identical to TRBD1. Per the germline V gene, CDR1 is MNHNS and CDR2 is SASEGT. This CDR3 region has 14 residues. CDR3 nucleotide sequence: TGTGCCAGCAGCCGGGACAGAGTGAAGACTGAAGCTTTCTTT. Translating gives CASSRDRVKTEAFF.

The chain employs TRBV18 and TRBJ2-3; a possible D gene is TRBD2 (5 bases). V shed 3 bases and J shed 1 base, with 8 bases lying between them. Germline lookup yields CDR1 KGHSH and CDR2 LQKENI. The CDR3 totals 14 residues. The chain's CDR3 is CASSPQAGTDTQYF. The CDR3 DNA sequence: TGTGCCAGCTCACCCCAAGCGGGCACAGATACGCAGTATTTT. Full variable domain (missing parts from reference TRBV18 and TRBJ2-3): NAGVMQNPRHLVRRRGQEARLRCSPMKGHSHVYWYRQLPEEGLKFMVYLQKENIIDESGMPKERFSAEFPKEGPSILRIQQVVRGDSAAYFCASSPQAGTDTQYFGPGTRLTVL.

This sequence joins TRBV9 and TRBJ2-7; no reliable D call. This CDR3 region has 12 residues. Trimming took 0 bases from V and 8 from J, leaving 9 bases between them. Germline lookup yields CDR1 SGDLS and CDR2 YYNGEE. The CDR3 nucleotides read TGTGCCAGCAGCGTAGACCAGAATAAGCAGTACTTC. It yields the protein CASSVDQNKQYF.

The rearrangement uses TRBV6-4 and TRBJ1-3; D is undetermined. With 0 bases removed from V and 0 bases from J, the gap between germline ends came to 15 bases. CDR3 length equals 18 residues. Per the germline V gene, CDR1 is MRHNA and CDR2 is SNTAGT. The CDR3 bases are TGTGCCAGCAGTGACTCCCTGACAAATAGATGCTCTGGAAACACCATATATTTT. It codes for CASSDSLTNRCSGNTIYF.

The chain links TRBV7-6 to TRBJ2-5, with TRBD1 identical over 10 bases. The CDR3 runs 16 residues. J gave up 5 bases and V 4 bases, and 10 bases lay outside the gene matches. Looked up from germline, CDR1 is SGHVS and CDR2 is FNYEAQ. In DNA, the CDR3 is TGTGCCAGCAGCTCTTCGACAGGGGGCGGGTTCGAGACCCAGTACTTC. It specifies CASSSSTGGGFETQYF.

The chain joins TRBV5-1 to TRBJ2-6; D perhaps matches TRBD1 (6 bases). The germline CDR1 and CDR2 sequences are SGHRS and YFSETQ. The CDR3 length is 15 residues. V shed 4 bases and J shed 4 bases, with 12 bases lying between them. Here the CDR3 reads CASSLTGPGANVLTF. The CDR3 DNA is TGCGCCAGCAGCCTTACAGGGCCGGGGGCCAACGTCCTGACTTTC. Full variable domain (missing parts from reference TRBV5-1 and TRBJ2-6): KAGVTQTPRYLIKTRGQQVTLSCSPISGHRSVSWYQQTPGQGLQFLFEYFSETQRNKGNFPGRFSGRQFSNSRSEMNVSTLELGDSALYLCASSLTGPGANVLTFGAGSRLTVL.

V gene TRBV5-1 combines with J gene TRBJ2-4, with 14 bases lining up with TRBD2. The ends lost 0 bases at V and 1 base at J; junction bases unmatched: 6. CDR3 length equals 19 residues. Germline CDR1 SGHRS, CDR2 YFSETQ. CDR3 nucleotides: TGCGCCAGCAGCTTGGGGGGACTAGCGGGGGCGTCGGCCAAAAACATTCAGTACTTC. This encodes CASSLGGLAGASAKNIQYF.

The chain links TRBV5-4 to TRBJ1-2, with 7 bases aligning to TRBD1. This CDR3 region has 15 residues. Losses at the gene ends were 6 bases for V and 1 base for J; bases not matched to a gene: 9. In germline, CDR1 is SGHNT, CDR2 YYREEE (reference sequence). CDR3 loop: CASTVRQGVNYGYTF. The CDR3 region has the DNA TGTGCCAGCACTGTTCGACAGGGTGTTAACTATGGCTACACCTTC.

This chain joins TRBV6-5 and TRBJ2-5; D may be TRBD2 (6 bases). The CDR3 has 14 amino acids. Germline loops: CDR1 MNHEY, CDR2 SVGAGI. Deletions cut 5 bases from V and 3 bases from J, with 13 bases between. CDR3 region: CASSRMRGKETQYF. The CDR3 DNA follows: TGTGCCAGCAGTCGTATGCGGGGTAAAGAGACCCAGTACTTC.

This chain links TRBV27 with TRBJ1-4; 8 positions agree with TRBD1. The CDR3 runs 15 residues. Germline assignment: CDR1 MNHEY and CDR2 SMNVEV (reference sequence). V shed 4 bases and J 5 bases; nucleotides not matched to a gene: 6. DNA of the CDR3: TGTGCCAGCAGTTCCCGGACAGGGAAGAATGAAAAACTGTTTTTT. Translated, it gives CASSSRTGKNEKLFF.

V is TRBV5-6 and J is TRBJ2-7, with 7 bases aligning to TRBD1. Losses at the gene ends were 0 bases for V and 1 base for J; bases not matched to a gene: 7. Germline V gene data show CDR1 as SGHDT and CDR2 as YYEEEE. This CDR3 region has 16 residues. In nucleotides, the CDR3 is TGTGCCAGCAGCTTGGTTCGGGACAGTAGATCCTACGAGCAGTACTTC. Amino acids: CASSLVRDSRSYEQYF.

V is TRBV9 and J is TRBJ2-7, with D hard to call. V lost 3 bases to trimming and J lost 1 base, with 14 bases between them. Germline V gene lookup returns CDR1 SGDLS and CDR2 YYNGEE. There are 15 residues in the CDR3. The CDR3: CASSAGSRSSYEQYF. DNA of the CDR3: TGTGCCAGCAGCGCAGGATCCCGTAGTTCCTACGAGCAGTACTTC.

The chain couples TRBV5-1 to TRBJ2-7; 11 nucleotides align to TRBD1. V lost 0 bases and J lost 2; bases outside the gene matches: 4. The CDR3 runs 16 residues. Germline-derived CDR1 and CDR2 are SGHRS and YFSETQ. DNA of the CDR3: TGCGCCAGCAGCTTGGGAGGGGGACAGGGGGCCTACGAGCAGTACTTC. Amino acid sequence: CASSLGGGQGAYEQYF. Based on the CDR3 plus reference TRBV5-1 and TRBJ2-7, the full variable domain is KAGVTQTPRYLIKTRGQQVTLSCSPISGHRSVSWYQQTPGQGLQFLFEYFSETQRNKGNFPGRFSGRQFSNSRSEMNVSTLELGDSALYLCASSLGGGQGAYEQYFGPGTRLTVT.

The V call is TRBV11-2, the J call TRBJ2-7, with 10 bases fitting TRBD2. CDR3 length: 16 amino acids. The germline V gene has CDR1 SGHAT and CDR2 FQNNGV. The V segment lost 0 bases and the J segment 2 bases; nucleotides outside the gene matches: 4. This chain's CDR3 is CASSLESGGGTYEQYF. The CDR3 nucleotides read TGTGCCAGCAGCTTAGAGAGCGGGGGGGGTACCTACGAGCAGTACTTC. The full variable domain, completed using reference TRBV11-2 and TRBJ2-7, is EAGVAQSPRYKIIEKRQSVAFWCNPISGHATLYWYQQILGQGPKLLIQFQNNGVVDDSQLPKDRFSAERLKGVDSTLKIQPAKLEDSAVYLCASSLESGGGTYEQYFGPGTRLTVT.

The gene calls are TRBV12-5 and TRBJ1-5; no firm D call. Trimming cost V 3 bases and J 0 bases, with 12 bases left between them. The CDR3 consists of 16 residues. Germline CDR1 reads LGHNT; CDR2 reads FRNRAP. The CDR3 DNA follows: TGTGCTAGTGGTTTTAACACAGAGAATAGCAATCAGCCCCAGCATTTT. The encoded protein is CASGFNTENSNQPQHF. The full variable domain, its missing parts supplied by reference TRBV12-5 and TRBJ1-5, is DARVTQTPRHKVTEMGQEVTMRCQPILGHNTVFWYRQTMMQGLELLAYFRNRAPLDDSGMPKDRFSAEMPDATLATLKIQPSEPRDSAVYFCASGFNTENSNQPQHFGDGTRLSIL.

The CDR3 protein is CASSIVASDTQYF. As DNA, the CDR3 is TGTGCCAGTAGTATCGTAGCCTCGGATACGCAGTATTTT. The chain combines TRBV19 with TRBJ2-3; D gene unclear. Trimming left V 3 bases short and J 6 bases short, with 10 bases between. Looked up from germline, CDR1 is LNHDA and CDR2 is SQIVND (reference sequence). This CDR3 is 13 amino acids long.

V is TRBV6-5 and J is TRBJ2-5, with 7 bases identical to TRBD1. The J call may not be correct, given that the DNA end is closer to TRBJ2-7. Per germline, CDR1 MNHEY and CDR2 SVGAGI. This CDR3 comprises 14 residues. Here the CDR3 reads CASSYSGQPYEQYF. For the CDR3, the DNA is TGTGCCAGCAGTTACTCGGGACAGCCCTACGAGCAGTACTTC.